This passage covers 7 T cell receptor beta chains from one sample sequenced in a study of PD-L1 blockade in urothelial cancer. Time point described: pretreatment peripheral blood. Produced via immunoSEQ multiplex PCR; TCRdb's table is partial and in-frame only. The data hold 35,000 to 45,000 clones, with 82% observed a single time. The input for sequencing was PBMCs, taken around atezolizumab (anti-PD-L1) treatment. The receptors were gathered from a man in his sixties with urothelial cancer.

As concerns this clone: Other DNA sequences of this sample code for an identical CDR3. This chain links TRBV5-1 with TRBJ1-2, with D possibly being TRBD1 (5 bases). CDR3 size: 14 residues. CDR1 and CDR2 from the germline V gene are SGHRS and YFSETQ. V was pared by 2 bases and J by 2 bases, with 10 bases between. CDR3 DNA sequence: TGCGCCAGCAGCTTAGACGGGGGGAACTATGGCTACACCTTC. This encodes CASSLDGGNYGYTF.

Details on this clone: One end of the junction fails to match germline, which may point to a read error. The V call is TRBV7-7, the J call TRBJ1-3; tentatively, D is TRBD1 (6 bases). Per germline, CDR1 SSHAT and CDR2 FNYEAQ (reference sequence). The CDR3 sequence is 16 residues long. For the CDR3, the DNA is TGTGCTAGCAGCCCAGGACGGGACACCTCTGGAAACACCATATATTTT. It codes for CASSPGRDTSGNTIYF.

This sequence joins TRBV30 and TRBJ1-6; TRBD1 agrees at 7 bases. Germline-derived CDR1 and CDR2 are GTSNPN and SVGIG (reference sequence). This CDR3 has 14 amino acids. Trimming at V came to 2 bases and at J to 7 bases, leaving 5 bases not matched to a gene. CDR3 region: CAWSSGTANSPLHF. The CDR3 region has the DNA TGTGCCTGGAGTAGTGGGACAGCAAATTCACCCCTCCACTTT.

In this sample, this clone turned up once. This rearrangement joins TRBV19 to TRBJ2-7; D perhaps matches TRBD2 (6 bases). Germline V gives CDR1 LNHDA, CDR2 SQIVND (reference sequence). CDR3 length: 12 amino acids. V lost 2 bases and J lost 6, with 8 bases in between. The CDR3 loop is CASSITGSEQYF. The CDR3 DNA is TGTGCCAGTAGTATAACCGGGAGCGAGCAGTACTTC.

The rearrangement joins TRBV13 to TRBJ1-2, with 9 positions matching TRBD1. Germline loops: CDR1 PRHDT, CDR2 FYEKMQ (reference sequence). J was trimmed by 4 bases and V by 5 bases; bases with no gene match: 2. This CDR3 is built from 13 residues. CDR3 sequence reads: CASSRTGAYGYTF. CDR3 nucleotides: TGTGCCAGCAGCCGGACAGGGGCCTATGGCTACACCTTC.

This sequence joins TRBV19 and TRBJ2-2; 7 bases match TRBD1. This CDR3 spans 17 amino acids. Germline CDR1 LNHDA, CDR2 SQIVND (reference sequence). V lost 7 bases to trimming and J lost 4 bases; unmatched junction nucleotides: 15. For the CDR3, the DNA is TGTGCCAGTATGGGCCTACGAGGGGGCCCTCTCACCGGGGAGCTGTTTTTT. Translation: CASMGLRGGPLTGELFF. The whole variable domain, filled in from reference TRBV19 and TRBJ2-2, reads DGGITQSPKYLFRKEGQNVTLSCEQNLNHDAMYWYRQDPGQGLRLIYYSQIVNDFQKGDIAEGYSVSREKKESFPLTVTSAQKNPTAFYLCASMGLRGGPLTGELFFGEGSRLTVL.

The chain recombines TRBV6-6 with TRBJ2-7; possible D gene TRBD2, 7 bases. The CDR3 has 15 amino acids. V lost 0 bases and J lost 5, with 14 bases in between. Germline CDR1 reads MNHNY; CDR2 reads SVGAGI (reference sequence). CDR3 DNA sequence: TGTGCCAGCAGTTACTCCGGGGGGCTATATAACGAGCAGTACTTC. Its translation: CASSYSGGLYNEQYF.